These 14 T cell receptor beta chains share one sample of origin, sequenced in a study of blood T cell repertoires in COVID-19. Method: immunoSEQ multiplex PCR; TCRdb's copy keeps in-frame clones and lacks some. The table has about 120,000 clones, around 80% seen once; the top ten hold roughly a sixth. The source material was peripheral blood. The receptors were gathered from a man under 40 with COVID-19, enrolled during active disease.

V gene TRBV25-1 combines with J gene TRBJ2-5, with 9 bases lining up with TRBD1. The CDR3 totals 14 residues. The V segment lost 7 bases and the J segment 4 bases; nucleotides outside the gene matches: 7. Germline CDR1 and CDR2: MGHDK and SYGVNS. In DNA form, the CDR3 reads TGTGCCAGCACCCAAGAGACAGGGGGAGAGACCCAGTACTTC. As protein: CASTQETGGETQYF.

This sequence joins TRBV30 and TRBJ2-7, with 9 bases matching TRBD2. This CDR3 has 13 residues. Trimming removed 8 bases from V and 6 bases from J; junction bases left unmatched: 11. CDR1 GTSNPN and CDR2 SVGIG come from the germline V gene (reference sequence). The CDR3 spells CASDIAGVGEQYF. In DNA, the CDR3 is TGTGCCAGTGATATAGCGGGAGTAGGCGAGCAGTACTTC.

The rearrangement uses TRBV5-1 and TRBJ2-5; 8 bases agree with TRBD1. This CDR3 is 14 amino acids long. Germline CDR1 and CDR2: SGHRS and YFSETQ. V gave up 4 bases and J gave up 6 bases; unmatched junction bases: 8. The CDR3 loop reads CASSPRGQGQTQYF. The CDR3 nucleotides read TGCGCCAGCAGCCCCCGAGGACAGGGACAGACCCAGTACTTC.

In DNA, the CDR3 is TGTGCCAGCTCACCATTAGACAGAGAGGAGACCCAGTACTTC. Amino acid sequence: CASSPLDREETQYF. This sequence joins TRBV18 and TRBJ2-5; perhaps TRBD1 as D (5 bases). The germline V and J ends were trimmed by 2 bases and 5 bases, with 12 bases remaining between them. The CDR3 has 14 amino acids. CDR1 KGHSH and CDR2 LQKENI come from the germline V gene.

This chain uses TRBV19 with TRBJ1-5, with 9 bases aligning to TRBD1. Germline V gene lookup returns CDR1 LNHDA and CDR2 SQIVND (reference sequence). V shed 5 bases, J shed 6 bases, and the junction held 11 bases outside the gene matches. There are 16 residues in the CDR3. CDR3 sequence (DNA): TGTGCCAGTAGTTTCGACCCTGGGACAGGGACTCAGCCCCAGCATTTT. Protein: CASSFDPGTGTQPQHF.

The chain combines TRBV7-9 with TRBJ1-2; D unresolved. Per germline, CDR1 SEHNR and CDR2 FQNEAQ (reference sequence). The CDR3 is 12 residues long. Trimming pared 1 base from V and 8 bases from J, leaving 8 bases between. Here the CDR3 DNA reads TGTGCCAGCAGCTTAGAGTCAGGCGGCTACACCTTC. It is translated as CASSLESGGYTF. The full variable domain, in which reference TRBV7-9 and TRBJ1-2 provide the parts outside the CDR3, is DTGVSQNPRHKITKRGQNVTFRCDPISEHNRLYWYRQTLGQGPEFLTYFQNEAQLEKSRLLSDRFSAERPKGSFSTLEIQRTEQGDSAMYLCASSLESGGYTFGSGTRLTVV.

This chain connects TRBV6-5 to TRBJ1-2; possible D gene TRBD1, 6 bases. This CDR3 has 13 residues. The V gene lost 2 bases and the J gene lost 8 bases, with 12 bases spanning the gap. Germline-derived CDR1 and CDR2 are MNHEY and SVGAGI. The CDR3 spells CASSYTGQPGYTF. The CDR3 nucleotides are TGTGCCAGCAGTTACACAGGACAGCCGGGCTACACCTTC.

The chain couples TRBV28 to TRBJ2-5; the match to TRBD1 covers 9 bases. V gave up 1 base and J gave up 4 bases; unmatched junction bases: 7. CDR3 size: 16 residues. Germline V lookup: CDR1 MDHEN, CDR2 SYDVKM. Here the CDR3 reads CASSLFGTGLRETQYF. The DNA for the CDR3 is TGTGCCAGCAGTTTATTCGGGACAGGGTTACGAGAGACCCAGTACTTC.

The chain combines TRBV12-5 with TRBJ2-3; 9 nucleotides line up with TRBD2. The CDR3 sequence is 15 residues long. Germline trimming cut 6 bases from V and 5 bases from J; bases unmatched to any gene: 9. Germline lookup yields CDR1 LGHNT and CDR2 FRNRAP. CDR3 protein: CASGPAGGLEDTQYF. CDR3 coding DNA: TGTGCTAGTGGACCAGCGGGGGGTTTAGAAGATACGCAGTATTTT.

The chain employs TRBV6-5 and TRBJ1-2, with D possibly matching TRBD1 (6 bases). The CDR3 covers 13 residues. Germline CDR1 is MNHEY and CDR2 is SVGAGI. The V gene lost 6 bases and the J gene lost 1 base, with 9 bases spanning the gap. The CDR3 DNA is TGTGCCAGCAGCCGGGACAATAACTATGGCTACACCTTC. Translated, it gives CASSRDNNYGYTF.

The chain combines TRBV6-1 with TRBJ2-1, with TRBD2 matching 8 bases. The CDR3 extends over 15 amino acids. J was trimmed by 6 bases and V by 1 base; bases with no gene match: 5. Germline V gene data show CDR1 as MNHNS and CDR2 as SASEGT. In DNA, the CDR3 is TGTGCCAGCAGTGAAGGAGCGGGAGTGTTCAATGAGCAGTTCTTC. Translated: CASSEGAGVFNEQFF.

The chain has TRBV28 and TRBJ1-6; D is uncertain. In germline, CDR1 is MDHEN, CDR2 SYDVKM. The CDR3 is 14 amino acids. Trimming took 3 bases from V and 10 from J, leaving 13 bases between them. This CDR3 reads CASSFSPAGSPLHF. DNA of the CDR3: TGTGCCAGCAGTTTTAGCCCGGCGGGCTCACCCCTCCACTTT.

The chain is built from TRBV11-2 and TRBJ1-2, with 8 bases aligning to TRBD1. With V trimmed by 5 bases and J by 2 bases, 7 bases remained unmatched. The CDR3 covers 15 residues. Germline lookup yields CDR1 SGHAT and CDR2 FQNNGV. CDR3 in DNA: TGTGCCAGCAGCACAACCACAGGGGGGAACTATGGCTACACCTTC. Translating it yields CASSTTTGGNYGYTF.

The CDR3 reads CAWSVQGAGYGYTF. The CDR3 DNA reads as TGTGCCTGGAGTGTACAGGGGGCTGGCTATGGCTACACCTTC. The chain couples TRBV30 to TRBJ1-2; 9 bases are shared with TRBD1. With 0 bases clipped from V and 4 bases from J, the junction kept 3 bases outside the gene matches. Per the germline V gene, CDR1 is GTSNPN and CDR2 is SVGIG (reference sequence). This CDR3 region has 14 residues.